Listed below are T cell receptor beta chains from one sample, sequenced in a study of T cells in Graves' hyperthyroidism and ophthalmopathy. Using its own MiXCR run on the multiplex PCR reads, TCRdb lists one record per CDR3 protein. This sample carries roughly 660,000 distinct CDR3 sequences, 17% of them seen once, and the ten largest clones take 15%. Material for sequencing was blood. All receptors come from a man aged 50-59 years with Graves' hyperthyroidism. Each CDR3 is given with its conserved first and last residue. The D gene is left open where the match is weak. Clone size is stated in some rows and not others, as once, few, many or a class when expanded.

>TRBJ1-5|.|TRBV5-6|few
CASSSTHSNQPQHF
TGTGCCAGCAGCTCCACCCATAGCAATCAGCCCCAGCATTTT
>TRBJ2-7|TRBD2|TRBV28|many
CASSSSSGVSYEQYF
TGTGCCAGCAGTTCCAGTAGCGGGGTCTCCTACGAGCAGTACTTC
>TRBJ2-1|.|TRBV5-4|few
CASSTQGNEQFF
TGTGCCAGCAGCACGCAAGGCAATGAGCAGTTCTTC
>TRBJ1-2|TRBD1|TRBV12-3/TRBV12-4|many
CASSRDRGRNGYTF
TGTGCCAGCAGCCGAGACAGGGGTCGAAATGGCTACACCTTC
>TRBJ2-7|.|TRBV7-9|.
CASSLQVYEQYF
TGTGCCAGCAGCTTACAGGTTTACGAGCAGTACTTC
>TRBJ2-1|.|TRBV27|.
CASKIGSYNEQFF
TGTGCCAGCAAAATTGGTTCCTACAATGAGCAGTTCTTC
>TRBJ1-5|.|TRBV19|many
CASSTISWGQVNQPQHF
TGTGCCAGTAGTACCATTTCATGGGGGCAGGTCAATCAGCCCCAGCATTTT
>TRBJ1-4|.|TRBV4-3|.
CASSRTAGGLSNEKLFF
TGCGCCAGCAGCCGAACCGCCGGGGGGCTAAGTAATGAAAAACTGTTTTTT
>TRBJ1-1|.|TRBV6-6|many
CASSYFSNTEAFF
TGTGCCAGCAGTTACTTCAGCAACACTGAAGCTTTCTTT
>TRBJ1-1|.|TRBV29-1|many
CSVAMNTEAFF
TGCAGCGTTGCCATGAACACTGAAGCTTTCTTT
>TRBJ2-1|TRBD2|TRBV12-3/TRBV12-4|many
CASSNALVSGGDEQFF
TGTGCCAGCAGTAATGCCCTCGTTAGCGGGGGGGATGAGCAGTTCTTC
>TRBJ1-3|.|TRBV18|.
CASSPQDSSSGNTIYF
TGTGCCAGCTCACCACAGGATTCAAGCTCTGGAAACACCATATATTTT
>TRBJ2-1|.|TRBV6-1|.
CASELGTGYNEQFF
TGTGCCAGCGAGCTTGGGACGGGCTACAATGAGCAGTTCTTC
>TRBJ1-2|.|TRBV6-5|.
CASSTRDLNYGYTF
TGTGCCAGCAGCACTCGGGACCTGAACTATGGCTACACCTTC
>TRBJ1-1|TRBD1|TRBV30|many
CASEDDRANTEAFF
TGTGCCTCGGAAGACGACAGGGCAAACACTGAAGCTTTCTTT
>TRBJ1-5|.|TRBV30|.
CAWSVQLGGIQPQHF
TGTGCCTGGAGTGTCCAACTCGGGGGGATCCAGCCCCAGCATTTT
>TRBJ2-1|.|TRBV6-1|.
CASGSLMARNEQFF
TGTGCCAGCGGGTCTCTTATGGCCCGGAATGAGCAGTTCTTC
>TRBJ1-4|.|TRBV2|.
CASCGQAREKLFF
TGTGCCAGCTGTGGGCAGGCCCGTGAAAAACTGTTTTTT
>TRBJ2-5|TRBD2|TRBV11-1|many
CASSSTSGSGETQYF
TGTGCCAGCAGCTCGACTAGCGGGAGTGGGGAGACCCAGTACTTC
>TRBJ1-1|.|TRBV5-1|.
CANSPFDKNTEAFF
TGCGCCAACAGCCCCTTCGACAAGAACACTGAAGCTTTCTTT
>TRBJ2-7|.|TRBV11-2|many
CASRHRDNSYEQYF
TGTGCCAGCAGACATCGGGACAACTCCTACGAGCAGTACTTC
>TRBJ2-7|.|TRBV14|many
CASSPLGHHEQYF
TGTGCCAGCAGTCCCCTGGGACATCACGAGCAGTACTTC
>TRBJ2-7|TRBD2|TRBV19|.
CASSAGLAGERYEQYF
TGTGCCAGTAGTGCGGGACTAGCGGGAGAGCGCTACGAGCAGTACTTC
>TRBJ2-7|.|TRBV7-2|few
CASSLAATPGEQYF
TGTGCCAGCAGCTTAGCGGCAACTCCCGGCGAGCAGTACTTC
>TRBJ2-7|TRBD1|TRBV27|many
CASSLTVTGGSYEQYF
TGTGCCAGCAGTTTAACAGTGACAGGGGGCTCATACGAGCAGTACTTC
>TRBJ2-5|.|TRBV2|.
CASILPSGGGETQYF
TGTGCCAGCATCCTACCATCTGGGGGCGGGGAGACCCAGTACTTC
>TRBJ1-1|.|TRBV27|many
CASSLAGSIGAFF
TGTGCCAGCAGTTTAGCAGGGTCGATTGGAGCTTTCTTT
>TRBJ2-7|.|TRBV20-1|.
CSASRGGDPYEQYF
TGCAGTGCGAGCCGGGGCGGGGATCCCTACGAGCAGTACTTC
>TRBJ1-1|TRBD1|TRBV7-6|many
CASSKTGTGHPVTEAFF
TGTGCCAGCAGCAAAACCGGGACAGGGCATCCGGTCACTGAAGCTTTCTTT
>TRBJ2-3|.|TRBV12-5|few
CASGHSTRHTQYF
TGTGCTAGTGGTCACTCGACCAGGCATACGCAGTATTTT
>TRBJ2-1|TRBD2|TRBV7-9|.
CASSPTSGRALGNEQFF
TGTGCCAGCAGCCCCACCAGCGGGAGGGCTCTTGGCAATGAGCAGTTCTTC
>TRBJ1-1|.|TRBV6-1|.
CASGRGPTEAFF
TGTGCCAGCGGCAGGGGACCCACTGAAGCTTTCTTT
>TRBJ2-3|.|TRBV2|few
CANAAGTSTDTQYF
TGTGCCAACGCGGCGGGGACTAGCACAGATACGCAGTATTTT
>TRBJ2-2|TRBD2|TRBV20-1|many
CSASTSGRGVFF
TGCAGTGCTAGTACTAGCGGGAGGGGAGTGTTTTTT
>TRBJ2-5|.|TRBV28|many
CASSSETLAETQYF
TGTGCCAGCAGTTCGGAGACCCTCGCAGAGACCCAGTACTTC
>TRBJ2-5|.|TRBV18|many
CASSPLPTDQETQYF
TGTGCCAGCTCACCCCTGCCGACAGACCAAGAGACCCAGTACTTC
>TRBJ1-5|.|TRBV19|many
CASSMEGHQPQHF
TGTGCCAGTAGTATGGAAGGTCATCAGCCCCAGCATTTT
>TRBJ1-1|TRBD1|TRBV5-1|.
CASSQIQGAGTEAFF
TGCGCCAGCAGCCAGATACAGGGGGCAGGGACTGAAGCTTTCTTT
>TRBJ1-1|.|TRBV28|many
CASSFTVEAFF
TGTGCCAGCAGTTTTACAGTTGAAGCTTTCTTT
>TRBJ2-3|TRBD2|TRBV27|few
CASASSGRVVDTQYF
TGTGCCAGCGCCTCTAGCGGGAGGGTTGTCGATACGCAGTATTTT
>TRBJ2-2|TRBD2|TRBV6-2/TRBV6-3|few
CATQGASGGPNTGELFF
TGTGCCACTCAGGGGGCTAGCGGGGGGCCGAACACCGGGGAGCTGTTTTTT
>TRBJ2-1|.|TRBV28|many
CASSLSFRLGRPEDPNEQFF
TGTGCCAGCAGTTTATCCTTCAGGTTGGGTAGGCCGGAGGACCCTAATGAGCAGTTCTTC
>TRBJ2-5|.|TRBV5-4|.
CASRRSRGQETQYF
TGTGCCAGCAGAAGAAGTAGGGGGCAAGAGACCCAGTACTTC
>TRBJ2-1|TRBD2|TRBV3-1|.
CASSLSPGGGPSSYNEQFF
TGTGCCAGCAGCCTATCCCCTGGGGGGGGACCCAGCTCCTACAATGAGCAGTTCTTC
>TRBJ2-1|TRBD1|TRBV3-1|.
CASSQGIRGRRGHNEQFF
TGTGCCAGCAGCCAAGGGATCAGGGGGCGAAGAGGACACAATGAGCAGTTCTTC
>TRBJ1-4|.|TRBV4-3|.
CASSQDRGGVREKLFF
TGCGCCAGCAGCCAAGATAGGGGGGGCGTGCGGGAAAAACTGTTTTTT